Each of the 2 T cell receptor beta chains below was sequenced from the same sample in a study of cytomegalovirus exposure and HLA in healthy donors. The PCR employed 60 Vbeta primers together with 13 Jbeta primers. Profiled with immunoSEQ multiplex PCR; TCRdb holds only in-frame clones, not every one. Among about 91,000 clones listed, more than 55% were seen once. The sample consisted of PBMCs. Receptors originate from a human donor in good health.

The chain couples TRBV5-1 to TRBJ1-3; weak D call: TRBD1 (6 bases). The germline V gene has CDR1 SGHRS and CDR2 YFSETQ. CDR3 length: 15 amino acids. The germline V and J ends were trimmed by 3 bases and 0 bases, with 10 bases remaining between them. The CDR3 is CASSWDTSSGNTIYF. In nucleotides, the CDR3 is TGCGCCAGCAGCTGGGACACGAGCTCTGGAAACACCATATATTTT. The entire variable domain, with the rest obtained from reference TRBV5-1 and TRBJ1-3, is as follows: KAGVTQTPRYLIKTRGQQVTLSCSPISGHRSVSWYQQTPGQGLQFLFEYFSETQRNKGNFPGRFSGRQFSNSRSEMNVSTLELGDSALYLCASSWDTSSGNTIYFGEGSWLTVV.

There are a few counts of this clone. The chain joins TRBV2 to TRBJ1-1; D unclear. Germline V CDR1 and CDR2: SNHLY, FYNNEI. Trimming removed 6 bases at V and 4 bases at J, with 15 bases between. The CDR3 is 14 amino acids. This CDR3 is CASSHPLRGTEAFF. The CDR3 nucleotides are TGTGCCAGCAGCCACCCGTTGCGGGGCACTGAAGCTTTCTTT.